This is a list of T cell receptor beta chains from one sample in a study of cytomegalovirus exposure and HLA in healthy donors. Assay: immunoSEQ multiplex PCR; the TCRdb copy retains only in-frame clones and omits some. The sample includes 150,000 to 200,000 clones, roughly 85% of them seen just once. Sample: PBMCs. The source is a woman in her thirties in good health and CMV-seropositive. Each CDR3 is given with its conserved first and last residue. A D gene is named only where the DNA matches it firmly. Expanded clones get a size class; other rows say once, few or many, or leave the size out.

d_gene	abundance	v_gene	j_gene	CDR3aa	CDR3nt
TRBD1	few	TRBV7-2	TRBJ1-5	CASSRGQGRFSNQPQHF	TGTGCCAGCAGCCGTGGACAGGGCAGGTTTAGCAATCAGCCCCAGCATTTT
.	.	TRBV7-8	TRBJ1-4	CASSIYYEKLFF	TGTGCCAGCAGCATATATTATGAAAAACTGTTTTTT
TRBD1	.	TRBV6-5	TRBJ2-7	CASLDRVSREQYF	TGTGCCAGTCTGGACAGGGTTTCGCGCGAGCAGTACTTC
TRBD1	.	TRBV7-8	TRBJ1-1	CASSRDSPAPRLQPEAFF	TGTGCCAGCAGCCGGGACAGCCCGGCTCCCAGGCTCCAACCTGAAGCTTTCTTT
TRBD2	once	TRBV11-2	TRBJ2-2	CASRRTSGNTGELFF	TGTGCCAGCAGACGGACTAGCGGAAACACCGGGGAGCTGTTTTTT
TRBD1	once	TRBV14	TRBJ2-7	CASSRGQGFPYEQYF	TGTGCCAGCAGCCGGGGACAGGGCTTTCCCTACGAGCAGTACTTC
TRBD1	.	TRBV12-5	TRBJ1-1	CASGLFRTGHRTEAFF	TGTGCTAGTGGTTTGTTCCGGACAGGGCATCGCACTGAAGCTTTCTTT
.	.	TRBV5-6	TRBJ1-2	CASSLEGSGYGYTF	TGTGCCAGCAGCTTGGAGGGTTCAGGGTATGGCTACACCTTC
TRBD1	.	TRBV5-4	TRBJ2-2	CASSLAGTGGFGRTGELFF	TGTGCCAGCAGCTTGGCCGGGACAGGGGGCTTCGGTCGCACCGGGGAGCTGTTTTTT
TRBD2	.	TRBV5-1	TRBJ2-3	CASRELAGSYSTDTQYF	TGCGCCAGCAGGGAACTAGCGGGATCCTATAGCACAGATACGCAGTATTTT
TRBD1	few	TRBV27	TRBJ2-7	CASSAGGWSRYEQYF	TGTGCCAGCAGTGCAGGGGGCTGGTCTAGATACGAGCAGTACTTC
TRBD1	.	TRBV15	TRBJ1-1	CATSSLTGNEAFF	TGTGCCACCAGCAGTCTGACAGGGAATGAAGCTTTCTTT
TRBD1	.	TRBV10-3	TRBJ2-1	CAISESVPGTEGSEQFF	TGTGCCATCAGTGAGTCCGTCCCCGGGACAGAGGGTAGTGAGCAGTTCTTC
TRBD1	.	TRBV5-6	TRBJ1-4	CASSLSGGVREKLFF	TGTGCCAGCAGCTTGTCAGGGGGCGTTAGAGAAAAACTGTTTTTT
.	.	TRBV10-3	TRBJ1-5	CAISRNREGDQPQHF	TGTGCCATCAGTCGAAACAGGGAAGGAGATCAGCCCCAGCATTTT
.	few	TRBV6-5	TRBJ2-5	CASSFGTGSHQETQYF	TGTGCCAGCAGTTTCGGAACCGGGAGTCACCAAGAGACCCAGTACTTC
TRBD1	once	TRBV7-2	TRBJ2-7	CASSLAGTGGTAQYF	TGTGCCAGCAGCTTAGCCGGGACAGGGGGTACGGCGCAGTACTTC